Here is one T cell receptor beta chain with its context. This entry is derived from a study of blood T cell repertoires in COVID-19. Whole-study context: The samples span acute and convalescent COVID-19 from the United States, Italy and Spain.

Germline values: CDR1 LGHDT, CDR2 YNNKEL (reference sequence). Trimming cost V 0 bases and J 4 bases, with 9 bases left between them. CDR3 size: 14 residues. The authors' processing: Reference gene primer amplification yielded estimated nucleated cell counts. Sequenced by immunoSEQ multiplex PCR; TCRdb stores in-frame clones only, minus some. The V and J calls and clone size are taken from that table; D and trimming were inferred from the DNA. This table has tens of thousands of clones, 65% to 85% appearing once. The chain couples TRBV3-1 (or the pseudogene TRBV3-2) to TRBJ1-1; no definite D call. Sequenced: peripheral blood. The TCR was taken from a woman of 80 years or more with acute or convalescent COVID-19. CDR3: CASSQEMRLTEAFF. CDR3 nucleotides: TGTGCCAGCAGCCAAGAGATGAGGCTCACTGAAGCTTTCTTT.